The clone carrying this T cell receptor (beta chain) has just a few counts. As handled by the study authors: Reference gene primers were amplified, and this amplification served to estimate nucleated cell counts. Clones were read by immunoSEQ multiplex PCR, and TCRdb kept only the in-frame ones, dropping some. V, J and clone size are taken as reported in that table, and D and trimming were inferred from the DNA itself. Of about 400,000 clones in the sample, 85% to 90% were seen once. The entry originates in a study of blood T cell repertoires in COVID-19. The wider study: Acute and convalescent COVID-19 specimens originated in the United States, Italy and Spain. In each case, the material was cDNA or gDNA derived from T cells, B-cell-depleted T cells, or PBMCs.

Recovery among Cohort 3 donors was established by two negative PCRs, clearance, or symptom resolution. With V trimmed by 5 bases and J by 1 base, 0 bases remained unmatched. CDR1 MRHNA and CDR2 SNTAGT come from the germline V gene. The length of the CDR3 is 13 residues. What was sequenced was PBMCs or T cells enriched from blood (not recorded which). The rearrangement joins TRBV6-4 to TRBJ2-3, with TRBD2 identical over 7 bases. This receptor was obtained from a woman aged 45-60 years who had recovered from COVID-19. CDR3 amino acids: CASSSGGTDTQYF. As DNA, the CDR3 is TGTGCCAGCAGTAGCGGGGGCACAGATACGCAGTATTTT.